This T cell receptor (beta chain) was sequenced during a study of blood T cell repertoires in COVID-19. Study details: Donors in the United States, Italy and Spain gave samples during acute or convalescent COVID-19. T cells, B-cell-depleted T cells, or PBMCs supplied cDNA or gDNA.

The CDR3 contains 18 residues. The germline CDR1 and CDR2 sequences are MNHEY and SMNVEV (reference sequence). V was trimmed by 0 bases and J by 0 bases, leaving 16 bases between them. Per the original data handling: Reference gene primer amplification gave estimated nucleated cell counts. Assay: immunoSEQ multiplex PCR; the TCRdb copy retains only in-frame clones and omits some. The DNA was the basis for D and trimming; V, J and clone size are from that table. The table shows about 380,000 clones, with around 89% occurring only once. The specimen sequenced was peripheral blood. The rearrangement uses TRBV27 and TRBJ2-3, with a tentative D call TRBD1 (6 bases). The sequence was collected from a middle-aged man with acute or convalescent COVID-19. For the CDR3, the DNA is TGTGCCAGCAGTTTATCGATCTCCGATGGGACAAGCACAGATACGCAGTATTTT. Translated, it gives CASSLSISDGTSTDTQYF.